Listed below are T cell receptor beta chains from one sample, sequenced in a study of OX40 agonist ivuxolimab in advanced cancers. Produced via immunoSEQ multiplex PCR; TCRdb's table is partial and in-frame only. The table has approximately 74,000 clones, approximately 90% seen once; the top ten hold about 0.51%. The sequencing used CD4+ or CD8+ T cells sorted from blood, collected in a trial of the OX40 agonist ivuxolimab. These receptors all stem from an adult with an advanced solid tumor such as melanoma, head and neck, liver or kidney cancer. Both conserved end residues are part of each CDR3. The D gene is left open where the match is weak. Clone size is given for some rows only: seen once, a few or many times, or a class if the clone is expanded.

>TRBJ2-5|NA|TRBV28|NA
TGTGCCAGCAGCCCCAGGACAGGGAGGGGGGAGACCCAGTACTTC
CASSPRTGRGETQYF
>TRBJ1-1|TRBD1|TRBV6-1|few
TGTGCCAGCAGTAGTAACAGGGGCCGTAACACTGAAGCTTTCTTT
CASSSNRGRNTEAFF
>TRBJ2-7|TRBD2|TRBV5-1|NA
TGCGCCAGCAGCTTGGCGTCTAGCGGGGTCTACGAGCAGTACTTC
CASSLASSGVYEQYF
>TRBJ1-2|TRBD1|TRBV13|NA
TGTGCCAGCAGACGTACAGGGGGCGGTGGCTACACCTTC
CASRRTGGGGYTF
>TRBJ2-7|NA|TRBV6-5|NA
TGTGCCAGCAGAATCACCGGGCCCCCCTACGAGCAGTACTTC
CASRITGPPYEQYF
>TRBJ1-1|NA|TRBV5-1|NA
TGCGCCAGCAGCTTGGACGGCAGCGGCACTGAAGCTTTCTTT
CASSLDGSGTEAFF
>TRBJ1-2|TRBD1|TRBV11-2|once
TGTGCCAGCAGCTCACCCCGACAGGGGACCTATGGCTACACCTTC
CASSSPRQGTYGYTF
>TRBJ2-1|TRBD2|TRBV2|NA
TGTGCCAGCAGTGTCGGGACTACTAATGAGCAGTTCTTC
CASSVGTTNEQFF
>TRBJ2-3|TRBD2|TRBV14|NA
TGTGCCAGCAGCCGCCGGACTAGCGCCAGCACAGATACGCAGTATTTT
CASSRRTSASTDTQYF
>TRBJ2-3|TRBD1|TRBV4-3|NA
TGCGCCAGCAGCCAAGATTTTCGACAGGGGGGGACAGATACGCAGTATTTT
CASSQDFRQGGTDTQYF
>TRBJ2-7|NA|TRBV5-4|NA
TGTGCCAGCAGCCGGGACGGGGGATACGAGCAGTACTTC
CASSRDGGYEQYF
>TRBJ2-7|TRBD2|TRBV10-3|NA
TGTGCCATCACGCGGGGGGCGGACGAGCAGTACTTC
CAITRGADEQYF
>TRBJ1-5|NA|TRBV29-1|NA
TGCAGCGTCGAAAATACAGGGTCCCAGCCCCAGCATTTT
CSVENTGSQPQHF
>TRBJ2-1|NA|TRBV29-1|NA
TGCAGCGTTGCCTACAATGAGCAGTTCTTC
CSVAYNEQFF
>TRBJ1-2|NA|TRBV15|NA
TGTGCCACCAGCACTCGACAGATAGGGAAAACTAACTATGGCTACACCTTC
CATSTRQIGKTNYGYTF
>TRBJ1-1|TRBD1|TRBV5-1|NA
TGCGCCAGCAGCGTACAGGGGCACACTGAAGCTTTCTTT
CASSVQGHTEAFF
>TRBJ2-3|TRBD2|TRBV7-9|NA
TGTGCCAGCAGCCCCCGACTAGCGGGAGGTGTAGATACGCAGTATTTT
CASSPRLAGGVDTQYF
>TRBJ2-3|NA|TRBV10-2|NA
TGCGCCAGCAGTGAGGTCAGGGCCGATACGCAGTATTTT
CASSEVRADTQYF
>TRBJ2-3|NA|TRBV7-2|once
TGTGCCAGCAGCTTAATGGCAGGAACAGATACGCAGTATTTT
CASSLMAGTDTQYF
>TRBJ1-2|NA|TRBV13|NA
TGTGCCAGCAGCTTAGTCGGGCGAACGGCTAACTATGGCTACACCTTC
CASSLVGRTANYGYTF
>TRBJ2-7|NA|TRBV4-2|NA
TGTGCCAGCAGCCCTTCAAACCAGGGCTCCTACGAGCAGTACTTC
CASSPSNQGSYEQYF
>TRBJ2-1|NA|TRBV5-5|few
TGTGCCAGCACCCCGGCGCTGAGCTCCTACAATGAGCAGTTCTTC
CASTPALSSYNEQFF
>TRBJ2-2|NA|TRBV7-2|NA
TGTGCCAGCCCTCAGGGGGGGGAGCTGTTTTTT
CASPQGGELFF
>TRBJ2-1|NA|TRBV6-1|NA
TGTGCCAGCAGTGATGAGGGTTACTCCTACAATGAGCAGTTCTTC
CASSDEGYSYNEQFF
>TRBJ2-6|NA|TRBV6-5|NA
TGTGCCAGCAGTTTCAACGGGGCCAACGTCCTGACTTTC
CASSFNGANVLTF
>TRBJ1-1|NA|TRBV7-9|few
TGTGCCAGCAGCTTCGGGGACCGGGCGACGACTGAAGCTTTCTTT
CASSFGDRATTEAFF
>TRBJ1-1|NA|TRBV6-6|NA
TGTGCCAGCACTCTTAGGGCTCAGAACACTGAAGCTTTCTTT
CASTLRAQNTEAFF
>TRBJ2-2|TRBD2|TRBV11-2|NA
TGTGCCAGCAGCTTAGATAAACTACGGGGGAGGGCCTTTCCCGGGGAGCTGTTTTTT
CASSLDKLRGRAFPGELFF
>TRBJ1-5|NA|TRBV2|NA
TGTGCCAGCAGTGCCGGCCCCAATCAGCCCCAGCATTTT
CASSAGPNQPQHF
>TRBJ2-2|NA|TRBV5-4|once
TGTGCCAGCAGCTTGGATGGTGAGGACACCGGGGAGCTGTTTTTT
CASSLDGEDTGELFF
>TRBJ2-3|NA|TRBV20-1|NA
TGCAGTGCTAGTCAGCCGGAGCAGTCGTATTTT
CSASQPEQSYF
>TRBJ2-7|NA|TRBV28|NA
TGTGCCAGCAGTTTAGGGTTTGGCTACGAGCAGTACTTC
CASSLGFGYEQYF
>TRBJ2-5|NA|TRBV19|NA
TGTGCCAGTAGCACGACAGGAAAAGAGACCCAGTACTTC
CASSTTGKETQYF
>TRBJ2-1|TRBD2|TRBV7-9|NA
TGTGCCAGCAGCTTAACTACTAGCGGGAGTTATGAGCAGTTCTTC
CASSLTTSGSYEQFF
>TRBJ2-1|NA|TRBV7-6|once
TGTGCCAGCAGCTTAGACGGAGGGCTATGGAATGAGCAGTTCTTC
CASSLDGGLWNEQFF
>TRBJ2-7|NA|TRBV7-2|NA
TGTGCCAGCAGCTTACAGAGCTCCTACGAGCAGTACTTC
CASSLQSSYEQYF
>TRBJ2-2|NA|TRBV7-3|NA
TGTGCCAGCAGCTTTCAGACCGGGGAGCTGTTTTTT
CASSFQTGELFF
>TRBJ2-7|TRBD1|TRBV6-5|NA
TGTGCCAGCAGACGGCCCGGGACAGGGAACCACGAGCAGTACTTC
CASRRPGTGNHEQYF
>TRBJ2-1|TRBD1|TRBV9|NA
TGTGCCAGCACCCCGACAGGGTCGAGGGGCAATGAGCAGTTCTTC
CASTPTGSRGNEQFF
>TRBJ1-3|NA|TRBV5-8|NA
TGTGCCAGCAGCCAAGAGCGGAGCTCTGGAAACACCATATATTTT
CASSQERSSGNTIYF
>TRBJ2-6|NA|TRBV5-4|NA
TGTGCCAGCAGCTCTACAGGGCAAGGGGCCAACGTCCTGACTTTC
CASSSTGQGANVLTF
>TRBJ2-2|NA|TRBV2|NA
TGTGCCAGCAGTGTAGGCTTCACCGGGGAGCTGTTTTTT
CASSVGFTGELFF
>TRBJ2-5|TRBD1|TRBV7-7|NA
TGTGCTAGCAGCTCACAGGGGGCGGGAGAGACCCAGTACTTC
CASSSQGAGETQYF
>TRBJ1-2|NA|TRBV7-2|NA
TGTGCAGAAAAGCTTATAGGTCAGGACGTAGGCTACACCTTC
CAEKLIGQDVGYTF
>TRBJ1-5|NA|TRBV6-1|once
TGTGCCAGCACTTCCGGGGGGCCTCAGCCCCAGCATTTT
CASTSGGPQPQHF